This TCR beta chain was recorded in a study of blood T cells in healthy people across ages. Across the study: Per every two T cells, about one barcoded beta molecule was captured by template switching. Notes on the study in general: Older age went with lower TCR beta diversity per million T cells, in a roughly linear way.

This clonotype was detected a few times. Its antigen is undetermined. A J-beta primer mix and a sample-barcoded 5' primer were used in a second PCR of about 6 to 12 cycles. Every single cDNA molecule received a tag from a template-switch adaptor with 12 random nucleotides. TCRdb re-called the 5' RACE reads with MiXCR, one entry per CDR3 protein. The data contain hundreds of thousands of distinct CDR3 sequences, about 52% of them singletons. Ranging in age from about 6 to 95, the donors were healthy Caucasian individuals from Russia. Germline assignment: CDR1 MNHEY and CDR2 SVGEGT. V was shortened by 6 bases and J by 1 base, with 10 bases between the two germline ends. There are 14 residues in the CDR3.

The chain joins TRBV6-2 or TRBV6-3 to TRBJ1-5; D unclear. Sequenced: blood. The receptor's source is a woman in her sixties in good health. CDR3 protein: CASSVSRSNQPQHF. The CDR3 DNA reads TGTGCCAGCAGCGTATCTCGGAGCAATCAGCCCCAGCATTTT.